Below, 16 T cell receptor beta chains from the same sample are listed, as sequenced in a study of human T cells and chemical hapten exposure. TCRdb re-derived calls from the RACE reads in MiXCR, one entry per CDR3 protein. Here the sample spans approximately 70,000 distinct CDR3 sequences, more than 8% being singletons. The time point: patch test 1, 2 weeks after DPC sensitization. Treatment described: therapeutic diphenylcyclopropenone sensitization with weekly scalp DPC. This specimen consisted of whole blood, obtained in connection with sensitization to the hapten diphenylcyclopropenone (DPC). Receptor source: a woman aged 40 to 55 with alopecia areata. Some clones in this sample may be carry-over from other donors' samples.

This clonotype has ten or more counts. V is TRBV28 and J is TRBJ1-4; tentative D call: TRBD1 (6 bases). Trimming removed 3 bases from V and 11 bases from J, with 16 bases in between. The CDR3 runs 14 residues. From germline, CDR1 is MDHEN and CDR2 SYDVKM. CDR3: CASSFRGTGRKLFF. The CDR3, as DNA: TGTGCCAGCAGTTTCCGGGGAACAGGGAGGAAACTGTTTTTT. Supplemented by reference TRBV28 and TRBJ1-4, the full variable domain reads DVKVTQSSRYLVKRTGEKVFLECVQDMDHENMFWYRQDPGLGLRLIYFSYDVKMKEKGDIPEGYSVSREKKERFSLILESASTNQTSMYLCASSFRGTGRKLFFGSGTQLSVL.

This clonotype was recorded many times. This chain uses TRBV12-3 or TRBV12-4 with TRBJ1-6, with D possibly being TRBD1 (6 bases). V shed 6 bases and J shed 11 bases, with 20 bases lying between them. This CDR3 comprises 15 residues. CDR3 residues: CASSLSQGGWTPLHF. The CDR3 DNA follows: TGTGCCAGCAGCCTCTCCCAAGGGGGGTGGACACCCCTCCACTTT.

The chain carries TRBV4-3 and TRBJ2-3; 10 bases fit TRBD2. With 0 bases clipped from V and 5 bases from J, the junction kept 8 bases outside the gene matches. Per germline, CDR1 LGHNA and CDR2 YSLEER. The CDR3 is 17 amino acids. In DNA form, the CDR3 reads TGCGCCAGCAGCCAAGACCCACTAGCGGGACCCGGAGATACGCAGTATTTT. Translating gives CASSQDPLAGPGDTQYF.

The table lists this clonotype with many counts. V and J are TRBV9 and TRBJ2-7; 8 bases map to TRBD2. The CDR3 has 16 amino acids. The V and J ends lost 0 bases and 3 bases, in that order; junction bases with no gene match: 8. The germline gives CDR1 SGDLS, CDR2 YYNGEE. The CDR3 DNA reads TGTGCCAGCAGCGTAGTGGGGGATAGCGGGGTCTACGAGCAGTACTTC. It encodes CASSVVGDSGVYEQYF.

Points on this clonotype: A much larger clone differs by one base, so this may be a read error. This chain's CDR3 is CASSLARQGGNTEAFF. As DNA, the CDR3 is TGTGCCAGCAGCTTAGCCCGACAGGGCGGTAACACTGAAGCTTTCTTT. This rearrangement joins TRBV11-1 to TRBJ1-1; 7 bases match TRBD1. Trimming cost V 0 bases and J 2 bases; bases outside gene matches: 6. The CDR3 runs 16 residues. Germline CDR1 reads SGHAT; CDR2 reads FQDESV (reference sequence).

This clonotype was seen many times. The V and J genes are TRBV7-8 and TRBJ1-1; 10 bases fit TRBD1. The junction had 6 bases not matched to a gene; V was cut back by 5 bases and J by 0 bases. Germline V gene sequence: CDR1 SGHVS, CDR2 FQNEAQ. The CDR3 spans 16 residues. The CDR3 is CASSQRDRGMNTEAFF. The CDR3 DNA reads as TGTGCCAGCAGCCAGAGGGACAGGGGAATGAACACTGAAGCTTTCTTT.

This clonotype was recorded many times. The chain combines TRBV27 with TRBJ1-6; D not resolved. The V gene's germline CDR1 is MNHEY and CDR2 SMNVEV (reference sequence). The V end was cut by 3 bases, the J end by 6 bases, with 9 bases between. CDR3 size: 14 residues. Written as DNA, the CDR3 is TGTGCCAGCAGTTTTATGGCTTCTAATTCACCCCTCCACTTT. Residues: CASSFMASNSPLHF.

The V and J genes are TRBV5-1 and TRBJ2-7; tentative D call: TRBD2 (5 bases). Germline values: CDR1 SGHRS, CDR2 YFSETQ. The CDR3 sequence is 15 residues long. The V end lost 4 bases, the J end lost 7 bases, and 21 bases lay between the germline ends. CDR3 sequence reads: CASSARTGGPGEQYF. Here the CDR3 DNA reads TGCGCCAGCAGCGCTCGCACTGGAGGACCGGGGGAGCAGTACTTC.

This clonotype was counted ten times or more. The chain is built from TRBV11-2 and TRBJ2-3; D perhaps matches TRBD1 (6 bases). Germline loops: CDR1 SGHAT, CDR2 FQNNGV. The V end lost 7 bases, the J end lost 1 base, and 18 bases lay between the germline ends. CDR3 length: 16 amino acids. The CDR3 here is CASNEGERIRTDTQYF. Here the CDR3 DNA reads TGTGCCAGCAACGAGGGGGAGCGAATCCGCACAGATACGCAGTATTTT.

This clonotype was observed at least ten times. The genes are TRBV24-1 and TRBJ2-7; TRBD2 agrees at 8 bases. V lost 2 bases, J lost 2 bases, and 7 bases stayed unmatched. The CDR3 consists of 16 residues. Germline V gene sequence: CDR1 KGHDR, CDR2 SFDVKD. The CDR3 protein is CATSDSGGPDPYEQYF. For the CDR3, the DNA is TGTGCCACCAGTGATTCGGGGGGGCCCGACCCCTACGAGCAGTACTTC.

This clonotype was detected many times. The rearrangement links TRBV5-6 to TRBJ2-2; D gene unclear. The CDR3 contains 15 residues. The germline CDR1 and CDR2 sequences are SGHDT and YYEEEE. V was trimmed by 0 bases and J by 2 bases, leaving 8 bases between them. CDR3 DNA sequence: TGTGCCAGCAGCTTGGGGCCGAGCAACACCGGGGAGCTGTTTTTT. It yields the protein CASSLGPSNTGELFF.

This clonotype was picked up many times. The chain carries TRBV5-5 and TRBJ2-2; 8 bases map to TRBD2. Germline values: CDR1 SGHKS, CDR2 YYEKEE (reference sequence). V lost 3 bases and J lost 6; bases outside the gene matches: 10. The CDR3 has 16 amino acids. CDR3 residues: CASSSPGGLKSGELFF. The CDR3 bases are TGTGCCAGCAGCTCCCCGGGGGGGCTAAAGTCCGGGGAGCTGTTTTTT.

V and J are TRBV20-1 and TRBJ2-3; 10 bases map to TRBD2. Germline assignment: CDR1 DFQATT and CDR2 SNEGSKA (reference sequence). The junction had 8 bases not matched to a gene; V was cut back by 3 bases and J by 5 bases. The CDR3 has 15 residues. The chain's CDR3 is CSASSGGPPGDTQYF. The CDR3 DNA reads TGCAGTGCTAGTAGCGGGGGGCCTCCGGGAGATACGCAGTATTTT.

Only a few counts were recorded for this clonotype. The CDR3 region has the DNA TGCAGCGTTGAAGCGGTGGTCAGGGGCACTGAAGCTTTCTTT. Translating it yields CSVEAVVRGTEAFF. The rearrangement links TRBV29-1 to TRBJ1-1, with D maybe TRBD1 (6 bases). Trimming pared 1 base from V and 4 bases from J, leaving 13 bases between. CDR1 and CDR2 from the germline V gene are SQVTM and ANQGSEA. The CDR3 is 14 residues long.

The table lists this clonotype with many counts. This chain joins TRBV20-1 and TRBJ2-1; D is undetermined. This CDR3 is 11 amino acids long. The germline CDR1 and CDR2 sequences are DFQATT and SNEGSKA (reference sequence). Trimming removed 1 base from V and 9 bases from J, with 7 bases in between. The CDR3 loop reads CSARVYTEQFF. The CDR3 nucleotides are TGCAGTGCTAGAGTGTATACTGAGCAGTTCTTC.

This clonotype was counted only a few times. This may arise from a read error, as a much more abundant clone is one base away. The genes are TRBV5-1 and TRBJ2-1; D unresolved. The CDR3 loop spans 13 amino acids. In germline, CDR1 is SGHRS, CDR2 YFSETQ. In DNA, the CDR3 is TGCGCCAGCAGCTTTAATGCCTACAATGATCAGTTCTTC. Protein: CASSFNAYNDQFF. Drawing the rest from reference TRBV5-1 and TRBJ2-1, the complete variable domain is KAGVTQTPRYLIKTRGQQVTLSCSPISGHRSVSWYQQTPGQGLQFLFEYFSETQRNKGNFPGRFSGRQFSNSRSEMNVSTLELGDSALYLCASSFNAYNDQFFGPGTRLTVL.